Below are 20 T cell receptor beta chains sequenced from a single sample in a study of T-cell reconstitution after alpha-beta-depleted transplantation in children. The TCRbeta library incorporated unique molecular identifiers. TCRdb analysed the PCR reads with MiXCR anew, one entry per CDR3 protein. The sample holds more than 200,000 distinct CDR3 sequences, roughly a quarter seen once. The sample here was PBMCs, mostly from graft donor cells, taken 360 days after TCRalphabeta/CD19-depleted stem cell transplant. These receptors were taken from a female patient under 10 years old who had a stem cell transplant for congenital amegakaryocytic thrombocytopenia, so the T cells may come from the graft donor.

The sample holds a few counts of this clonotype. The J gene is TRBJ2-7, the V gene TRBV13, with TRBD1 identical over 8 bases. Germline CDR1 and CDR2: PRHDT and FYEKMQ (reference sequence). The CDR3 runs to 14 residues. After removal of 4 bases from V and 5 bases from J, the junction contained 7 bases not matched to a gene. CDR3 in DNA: TGTGCCAGCAGCTCCGTGGACAGGGTCCACGAGCAGTACTTC. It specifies CASSSVDRVHEQYF.

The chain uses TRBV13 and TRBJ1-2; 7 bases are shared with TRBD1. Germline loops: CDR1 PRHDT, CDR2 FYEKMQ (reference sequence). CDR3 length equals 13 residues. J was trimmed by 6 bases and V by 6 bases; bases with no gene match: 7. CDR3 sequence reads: CASRKGGAHGYTF. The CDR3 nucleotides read TGTGCCAGCAGAAAAGGGGGCGCTCATGGCTACACCTTC.

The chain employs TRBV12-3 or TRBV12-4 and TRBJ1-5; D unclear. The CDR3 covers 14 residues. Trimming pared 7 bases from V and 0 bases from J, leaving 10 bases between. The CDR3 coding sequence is TGTGCCAGCACCTTCGGGAATAGCAATCAGCCCCAGCATTTT. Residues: CASTFGNSNQPQHF.

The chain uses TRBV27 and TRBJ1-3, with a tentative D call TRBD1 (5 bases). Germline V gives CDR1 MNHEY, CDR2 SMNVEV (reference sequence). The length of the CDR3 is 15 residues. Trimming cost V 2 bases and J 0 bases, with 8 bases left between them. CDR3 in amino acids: CASSLRGSSGNTIYF. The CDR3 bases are TGTGCCAGCAGTTTACGGGGGTCCTCTGGAAACACCATATATTTT.

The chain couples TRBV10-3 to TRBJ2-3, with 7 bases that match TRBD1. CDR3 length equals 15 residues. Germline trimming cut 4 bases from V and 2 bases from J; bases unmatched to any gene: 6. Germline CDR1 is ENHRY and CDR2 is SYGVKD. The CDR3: CAISGTGTDTDTQYF. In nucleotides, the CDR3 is TGTGCCATCAGTGGTACCGGGACAGACACAGATACGCAGTATTTT.

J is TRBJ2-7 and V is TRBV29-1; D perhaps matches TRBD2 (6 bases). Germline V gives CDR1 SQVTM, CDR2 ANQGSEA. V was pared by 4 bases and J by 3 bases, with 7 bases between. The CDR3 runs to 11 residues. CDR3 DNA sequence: TGCAGCGTTGGTAGCGGCTACGAGCAGTACTTC. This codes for CSVGSGYEQYF.

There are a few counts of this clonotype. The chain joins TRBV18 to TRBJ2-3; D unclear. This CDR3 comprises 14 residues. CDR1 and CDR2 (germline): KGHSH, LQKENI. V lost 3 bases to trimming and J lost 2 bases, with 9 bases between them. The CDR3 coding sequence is TGTGCCAGCTCACCCCTAACGGTCACAGATACGCAGTATTTT. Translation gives CASSPLTVTDTQYF.

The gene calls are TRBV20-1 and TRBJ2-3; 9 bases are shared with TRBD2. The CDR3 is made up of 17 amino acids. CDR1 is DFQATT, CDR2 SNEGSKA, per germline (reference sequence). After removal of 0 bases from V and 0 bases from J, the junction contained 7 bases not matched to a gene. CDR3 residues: CSARDTLAGLSTDTQYF. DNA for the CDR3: TGCAGTGCTAGAGATACTCTAGCGGGACTTAGCACAGATACGCAGTATTTT.

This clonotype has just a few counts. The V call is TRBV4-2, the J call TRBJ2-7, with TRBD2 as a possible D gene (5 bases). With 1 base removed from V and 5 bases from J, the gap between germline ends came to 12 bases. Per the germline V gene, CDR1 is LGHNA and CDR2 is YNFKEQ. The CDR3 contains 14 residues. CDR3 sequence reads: CASSQGDERHEQYF. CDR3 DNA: TGTGCCAGCAGCCAAGGGGATGAGCGGCACGAGCAGTACTTC.

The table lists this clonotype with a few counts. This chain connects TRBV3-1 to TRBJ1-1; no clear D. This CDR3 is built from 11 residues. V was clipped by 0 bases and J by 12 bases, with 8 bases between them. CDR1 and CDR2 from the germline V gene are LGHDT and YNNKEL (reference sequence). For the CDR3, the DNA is TGTGCCAGCAGCCAAGACGGTGAGACTTTCTTT. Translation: CASSQDGETFF.

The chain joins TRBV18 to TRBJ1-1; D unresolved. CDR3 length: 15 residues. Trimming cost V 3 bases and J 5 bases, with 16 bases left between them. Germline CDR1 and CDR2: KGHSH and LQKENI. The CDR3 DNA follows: TGTGCCAGCTCACCGGATTGGACGGAGAGAACTGAAGCTTTCTTT. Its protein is CASSPDWTERTEAFF. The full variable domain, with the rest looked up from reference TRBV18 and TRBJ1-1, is NAGVMQNPRHLVRRRGQEARLRCSPMKGHSHVYWYRQLPEEGLKFMVYLQKENIIDESGMPKERFSAEFPKEGPSILRIQQVVRGDSAAYFCASSPDWTERTEAFFGQGTRLTVV.

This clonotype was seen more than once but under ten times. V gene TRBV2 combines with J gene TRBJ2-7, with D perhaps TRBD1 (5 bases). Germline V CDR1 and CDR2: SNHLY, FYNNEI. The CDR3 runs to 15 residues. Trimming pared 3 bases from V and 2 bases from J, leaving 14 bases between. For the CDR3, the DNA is TGTGCCAGCAGTGACTCAAGGGGTGTCGCCTACGAGCAGTACTTC. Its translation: CASSDSRGVAYEQYF.

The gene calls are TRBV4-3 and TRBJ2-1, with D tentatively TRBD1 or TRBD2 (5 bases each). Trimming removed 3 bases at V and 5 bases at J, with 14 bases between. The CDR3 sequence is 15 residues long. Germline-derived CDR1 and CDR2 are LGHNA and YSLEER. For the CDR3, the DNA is TGCGCCAGCAGCCACGGGGCCCTCAGAGACAATGAGCAGTTCTTC. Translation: CASSHGALRDNEQFF.

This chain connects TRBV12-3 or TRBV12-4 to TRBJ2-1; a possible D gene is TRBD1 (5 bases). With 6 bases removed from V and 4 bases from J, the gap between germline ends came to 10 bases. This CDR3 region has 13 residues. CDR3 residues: CASRDGHYNEQFF. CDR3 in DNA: TGTGCCAGCAGAGACGGACATTACAATGAGCAGTTCTTC.

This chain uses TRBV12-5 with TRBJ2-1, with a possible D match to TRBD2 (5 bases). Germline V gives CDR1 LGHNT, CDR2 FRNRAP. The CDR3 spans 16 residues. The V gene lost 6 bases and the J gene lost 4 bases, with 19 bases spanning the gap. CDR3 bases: TGTGCTAGTGGCCCCGGGGAACGCGGCGTGTACAATGAGCAGTTCTTC. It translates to CASGPGERGVYNEQFF.

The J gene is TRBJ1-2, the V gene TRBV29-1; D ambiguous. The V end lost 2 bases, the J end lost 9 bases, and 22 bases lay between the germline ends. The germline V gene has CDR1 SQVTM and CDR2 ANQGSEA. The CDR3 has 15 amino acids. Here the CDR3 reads CSVELAGTWGRRYTF. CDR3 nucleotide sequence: TGCAGCGTTGAACTGGCGGGAACGTGGGGAAGACGCTACACCTTC.

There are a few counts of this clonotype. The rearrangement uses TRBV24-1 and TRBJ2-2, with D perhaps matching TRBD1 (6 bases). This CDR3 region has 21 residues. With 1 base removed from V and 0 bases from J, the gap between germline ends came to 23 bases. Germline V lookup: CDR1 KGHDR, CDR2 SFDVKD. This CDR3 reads CATSDFLSYGTHSSNTGELFF. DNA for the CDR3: TGTGCCACCAGTGATTTCCTGTCCTACGGGACACACTCTTCGAACACCGGGGAGCTGTTTTTT.

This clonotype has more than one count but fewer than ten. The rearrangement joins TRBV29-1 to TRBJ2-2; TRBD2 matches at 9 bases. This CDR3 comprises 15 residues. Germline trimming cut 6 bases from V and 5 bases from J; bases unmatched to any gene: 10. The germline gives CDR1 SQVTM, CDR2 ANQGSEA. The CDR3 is CSVENRTSETGELFF. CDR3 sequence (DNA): TGCAGCGTAGAAAACCGGACTAGCGAGACCGGGGAGCTGTTTTTT.

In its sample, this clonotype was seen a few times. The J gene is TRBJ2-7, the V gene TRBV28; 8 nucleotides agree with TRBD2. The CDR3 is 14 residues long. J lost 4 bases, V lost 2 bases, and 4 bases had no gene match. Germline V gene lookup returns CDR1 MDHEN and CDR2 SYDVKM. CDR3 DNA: TGTGCCAGCAGTTTAAGGGCGGGGGGTTACGAGCAGTACTTC. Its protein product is CASSLRAGGYEQYF.

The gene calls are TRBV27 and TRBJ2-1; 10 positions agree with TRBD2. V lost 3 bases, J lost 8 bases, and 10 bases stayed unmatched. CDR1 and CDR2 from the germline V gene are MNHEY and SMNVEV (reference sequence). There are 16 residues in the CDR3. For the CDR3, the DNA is TGTGCCAGCAGTTTGGGGCTAGCGGGAGTGGGGTATGAGCAGTTCTTC. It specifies CASSLGLAGVGYEQFF.